The 22 T cell receptor beta chains listed next were all sequenced from one sample in a study of T-cell memory formation after mild COVID-19. One entry per CDR3 protein results from TCRdb running MiXCR on the 5' RACE reads. The top ten clones hold approximately 13% of a sample with hundreds of thousands of distinct CDR3 sequences, 20% of them seen once. Source material: PBMCs or a T cell subset sorted from them (not recorded which). All receptors come from an adult woman who had mild COVID-19 (a few samples of this study predate the infection). Cell type and time point are not known.

Ten or more counts support this clonotype. V and J are TRBV4-3 and TRBJ2-1; 9 nucleotides align to TRBD2. CDR3 length: 15 residues. V lost 0 bases and J lost 7; bases outside the gene matches: 4. Germline-derived CDR1 and CDR2 are LGHNA and YSLEER. The CDR3 DNA reads as TGCGCCAGCAGCCAAGAGGGTAGCGGGAGTAATGAGCAGTTCTTC. This encodes CASSQEGSGSNEQFF.

The genes are TRBV11-3 and TRBJ2-1, with 9 bases lining up with TRBD2. The germline V gene has CDR1 SGHNT and CDR2 YENEEA. Trimming cost V 7 bases and J 4 bases; bases outside gene matches: 8. The CDR3 runs to 15 residues. CDR3 region: CASTPAGGQYNEQFF. Written as DNA, the CDR3 is TGTGCCAGCACCCCAGCGGGAGGACAGTACAATGAGCAGTTCTTC. Using reference TRBV11-3 and TRBJ2-1 for the parts outside the CDR3, the full variable domain is EAGVVQSPRYKIIEKKQPVAFWCNPISGHNTLYWYLQNLGQGPELLIRYENEEAVDDSQLPKDRFSAERLKGVDSTLKIQPAELGDSAVYLCASTPAGGQYNEQFFGPGTRLTVL.

The chain couples TRBV6-4 to TRBJ2-1; 8 positions match TRBD2. CDR1 and CDR2 from the germline V gene are MRHNA and SNTAGT. CDR3 size: 14 residues. After removal of 6 bases from V and 10 bases from J, the junction contained 11 bases not matched to a gene. The CDR3 DNA reads TGTGCCAGCAGCCGCGGGGGGCCTTTATTAGAGCAGTTCTTC. It encodes CASSRGGPLLEQFF.

The chain links TRBV30 to TRBJ1-3; no clear D gene. There are 12 residues in the CDR3. From germline, CDR1 is GTSNPN and CDR2 SVGIG (reference sequence). V lost 2 bases, J lost 4 bases, and 6 bases lay in between. The CDR3 reads CAWSRDGNTIYF. CDR3 nucleotide sequence: TGTGCCTGGAGTCGAGACGGAAACACCATATATTTT.

This clonotype was counted a few times. V usage is TRBV7-2 and J usage is TRBJ2-1; TRBD1 aligns across 7 bases. Germline V gene lookup returns CDR1 SGHTA and CDR2 FQGNSA. V trimming: 5 bases; J trimming: 1 base; junction bases outside the gene matches: 5. The CDR3 loop spans 15 amino acids. In DNA form, the CDR3 reads TGTGCCAGCAGCCCGCGACAGGGTTCCTACAATGAGCAGTTCTTC. Translation gives CASSPRQGSYNEQFF.

The chain couples TRBV11-2 to TRBJ2-7; TRBD2 matches 11 bases. Germline V lookup: CDR1 SGHAT, CDR2 FQNNGV. The CDR3 has 17 residues. V shed 3 bases, J shed 0 bases, and the junction held 7 bases outside the gene matches. In DNA, the CDR3 is TGTGCCAGCAGCTTCGATGGACTAGCGGGTCTCTCCTACGAGCAGTACTTC. Its translation is CASSFDGLAGLSYEQYF.

This clonotype was seen only a few times. The rearrangement links TRBV7-9 to TRBJ2-7, with 12 positions matching TRBD2. The germline CDR1 and CDR2 sequences are SEHNR and FQNEAQ (reference sequence). The trim removed 0 bases at V and 4 bases at J, leaving 10 bases unmatched. The CDR3 length is 18 residues. DNA for the CDR3: TGTGCCAGCAGCTTAGCGGAGAGGCTAGCGGGAGGGACATACGAGCAGTACTTC. It translates to CASSLAERLAGGTYEQYF.

This clonotype was observed many times. J is TRBJ2-7 and V is TRBV7-3; D is uncertain. CDR3 length: 13 residues. Germline CDR1 reads SGHTA; CDR2 reads FQGTGA. The ends were cut back, 0 bases at V and 7 bases at J, with 10 bases in the middle. CDR3 amino acids: CASSLTGSREQYF. The DNA for the CDR3 is TGTGCCAGCAGCTTAACAGGGTCTCGGGAGCAGTACTTC.

The genes are TRBV4-2 and TRBJ1-1; 8 positions agree with TRBD1. V lost 3 bases, J lost 0 bases, and 12 bases stayed unmatched. CDR1 and CDR2 from the germline V gene are LGHNA and YNFKEQ. There are 18 residues in the CDR3. The CDR3 DNA sequence: TGTGCCAGCAGCCAGTACCATACAGGGGGGGAGATGAACACTGAAGCTTTCTTT. Amino acids: CASSQYHTGGEMNTEAFF.

This clonotype turned up a few times. The chain carries TRBV5-1 and TRBJ2-5; 10 bases are a match to TRBD1. Looked up from germline, CDR1 is SGHRS and CDR2 is YFSETQ. The length of the CDR3 is 15 residues. V was pared by 4 bases and J by 5 bases, with 8 bases of the junction left unmatched. The DNA for the CDR3 is TGCGCCAGCAGCCCCGGGACAGGGGTTCGGGAGACCCAGTACTTC. This gives the protein CASSPGTGVRETQYF. Full variable domain (outside the CDR3, taken from reference TRBV5-1 and TRBJ2-5): KAGVTQTPRYLIKTRGQQVTLSCSPISGHRSVSWYQQTPGQGLQFLFEYFSETQRNKGNFPGRFSGRQFSNSRSEMNVSTLELGDSALYLCASSPGTGVRETQYFGPGTRLLVL.

The V call is TRBV7-3, the J call TRBJ2-1, with 11 nucleotides matching TRBD1. The CDR3 runs 16 residues. Unmatched junction bases numbered 5, after V lost 1 base and J lost 6 bases. CDR1 is SGHTA and CDR2 is FQGTGA in the germline V gene. The CDR3 sequence is CASSLMGTGGTNEQFF. The DNA of the CDR3 is TGTGCCAGCAGCTTAATGGGGACAGGGGGTACCAATGAGCAGTTCTTC.

The gene calls are TRBV5-1 and TRBJ1-4; unclear D gene. The CDR3 runs to 16 residues. Germline assignment: CDR1 SGHRS and CDR2 YFSETQ. Trimming shortened V by 0 bases and J by 6 bases, and 15 bases separated the two germline ends. The CDR3 nucleotides are TGCGCCAGCAGCTTGGGGTCGTTTCTGGAATATGAAAAACTGTTTTTT. Residues: CASSLGSFLEYEKLFF. The whole variable domain, filled in from reference TRBV5-1 and TRBJ1-4, reads KAGVTQTPRYLIKTRGQQVTLSCSPISGHRSVSWYQQTPGQGLQFLFEYFSETQRNKGNFPGRFSGRQFSNSRSEMNVSTLELGDSALYLCASSLGSFLEYEKLFFGSGTQLSVL.

This clonotype was counted only a few times. The chain has TRBV12-3 or TRBV12-4 and TRBJ2-1; 7 nucleotides match TRBD1. There are 15 residues in the CDR3. The trim removed 3 bases at V and 7 bases at J, leaving 9 bases unmatched. CDR3 coding DNA: TGTGCCAGCAGTTTGAAGGGGGCTTGGAGGAATGAGCAGTTCTTC. Protein: CASSLKGAWRNEQFF.

V usage is TRBV20-1 and J usage is TRBJ2-1, with 8 nucleotides matching TRBD2. The V segment lost 5 bases and the J segment 6 bases; nucleotides outside the gene matches: 9. CDR3 size: 14 residues. Germline V gene sequence: CDR1 DFQATT, CDR2 SNEGSKA (reference sequence). CDR3 DNA: TGCAGTGCTGCCGGGACTAGTCTTCCCAATGAGCAGTTCTTC. As protein: CSAAGTSLPNEQFF.

This clonotype was observed at least ten times. The V call is TRBV5-1, the J call TRBJ2-1; TRBD2 aligns across 13 bases. Germline lookup yields CDR1 SGHRS and CDR2 YFSETQ. This CDR3 is built from 15 residues. The J segment lost 16 bases and the V segment lost 3 bases, leaving 13 bases of the junction unmatched. CDR3 in DNA: TGCGCCAGCAGCTCCCGGACTAGCGGGGGCCACCTAGACTTCTTC. Its translation: CASSSRTSGGHLDFF.

This clonotype was seen more than once but under ten times. The V and J genes are TRBV20-1 and TRBJ1-6; TRBD1 is a possible D gene (5 bases). This CDR3 has 18 residues. Germline loops: CDR1 DFQATT, CDR2 SNEGSKA (reference sequence). V lost 3 bases and J lost 0, with 18 bases in between. CDR3 nucleotide sequence: TGCAGTGCTAGGTCCCTCGAGGGGCAGAGCTCCTATAATTCACCCCTCCACTTT. Translation gives CSARSLEGQSSYNSPLHF.

The chain is built from TRBV3-1 and TRBJ1-5, with a weak D call TRBD1 (5 bases). The CDR3 is 14 residues long. Trimming pared 1 base from V and 9 bases from J, leaving 13 bases between. CDR1 LGHDT and CDR2 YNNKEL come from the germline V gene (reference sequence). The CDR3 DNA is TGTGCCAGCAGCCAAGCAGGGATCGGGAGGCCCCAGCATTTT. Translation gives CASSQAGIGRPQHF.

The chain links TRBV12-3 or TRBV12-4 to TRBJ1-3, with D maybe TRBD1 (6 bases). V lost 7 bases to trimming and J lost 0 bases, with 13 bases between them. The CDR3 consists of 15 residues. The CDR3 bases are TGTGCCAGCACCTTGAAACAGGGCTCTGGAAACACCATATATTTT. Translated: CASTLKQGSGNTIYF.

The chain recombines TRBV20-1 with TRBJ2-1, with 7 bases identical to TRBD2. The CDR3 spans 14 residues. The germline gives CDR1 DFQATT, CDR2 SNEGSKA (reference sequence). J was trimmed by 4 bases and V by 3 bases; bases with no gene match: 6. The CDR3 coding sequence is TGCAGTGCTAGTCATAGCGGGTATTACAATGAGCAGTTCTTC. Protein product: CSASHSGYYNEQFF.

V is TRBV7-9 and J is TRBJ2-5; D gene ambiguous. Trimming pared 4 bases from V and 3 bases from J, leaving 12 bases between. Germline-derived CDR1 and CDR2 are SEHNR and FQNEAQ (reference sequence). The CDR3 has 14 amino acids. The CDR3 coding sequence is TGTGCCAGCAGCTACCCGAGTGGTGAAGAGACCCAGTACTTC. The encoded protein is CASSYPSGEETQYF.

The rearrangement links TRBV7-9 to TRBJ2-2; TRBD1 aligns across 10 bases. The CDR3 contains 15 residues. Germline CDR1 and CDR2: SEHNR and FQNEAQ (reference sequence). Trimming removed 5 bases from V and 5 bases from J; junction bases left unmatched: 5. The CDR3 DNA follows: TGTGCCAGCAGCCGCATGGGACAGGGGACCGGGGAGCTGTTTTTT. It yields the protein CASSRMGQGTGELFF. The full variable domain, its missing parts supplied by reference TRBV7-9 and TRBJ2-2, is DTGVSQNPRHKITKRGQNVTFRCDPISEHNRLYWYRQTLGQGPEFLTYFQNEAQLEKSRLLSDRFSAERPKGSFSTLEIQRTEQGDSAMYLCASSRMGQGTGELFFGEGSRLTVL.

The genes are TRBV4-2 and TRBJ2-2, with 7 bases that match TRBD2. Losses at the gene ends were 1 base for V and 0 bases for J; bases not matched to a gene: 11. Germline assignment: CDR1 LGHNA and CDR2 YNFKEQ. CDR3 length: 19 residues. In nucleotides, the CDR3 is TGTGCCAGCAGCCAAGGTGTCCCCCGGGCGGGGGCGAACACCGGGGAGCTGTTTTTT. It encodes CASSQGVPRAGANTGELFF.